Presented here are 15 T cell receptor beta chains from one specimen sequenced in a study of T cell responses to AZD1222 COVID-19 vaccine. Measured with immunoSEQ multiplex PCR; TCRdb has only the in-frame clones, and not every one. The sample consists of about 150,000 clones, approximately 90% of them appearing once. The sequencing here drew on peripheral blood, taken on day 0 of AZD1222 vaccination. These TCRs come from an adult in good health.

V gene TRBV10-3 combines with J gene TRBJ2-2; D may match TRBD1 or TRBD2 (5 bases each). The germline V gene encodes CDR1 ENHRY and CDR2 SYGVKD. CDR3 length equals 12 residues. Trimming left V 11 bases short and J 7 bases short, with 14 bases between. CDR3 nucleotide sequence: TGTGCCCTTGGGGGTAGTCTCGGGGAGCTGTTTTTT. Its protein is CALGGSLGELFF.

The chain links TRBV13 to TRBJ2-3; the D is unclear. This CDR3 is 13 amino acids long. Trimming pared 2 bases from V and 5 bases from J, leaving 8 bases between. CDR1 and CDR2 (germline): PRHDT, FYEKMQ (reference sequence). CDR3 nucleotides: TGTGCCAGCAGCTTATTCCGACTAGATACGCAGTATTTT. It translates to CASSLFRLDTQYF.

CDR3 protein: CASSLSSDSNQPQHF. The CDR3, as DNA: TGTGCCAGCAGTTTATCAAGCGATAGCAATCAGCCCCAGCATTTT. This chain links TRBV28 with TRBJ1-5; D remains ambiguous. CDR3 length: 15 amino acids. Germline values: CDR1 MDHEN, CDR2 SYDVKM. V was cut by 1 base and J by 0 bases, with 7 bases left in between.

The chain employs TRBV9 and TRBJ2-7; tentative D call: TRBD2 (5 bases). Trimming took 4 bases from V and 3 from J, leaving 11 bases between them. Germline lookup yields CDR1 SGDLS and CDR2 YYNGEE. The CDR3 has 13 amino acids. CDR3 residues: CASSNGLGYEQYF. The CDR3 region has the DNA TGTGCCAGCAGCAATGGACTGGGCTACGAGCAGTACTTC.

The V gene is TRBV7-3, the J gene TRBJ1-2; D call uncertain. The germline gives CDR1 SGHTA, CDR2 FQGTGA. This CDR3 contains 12 residues. The V end lost 5 bases, the J end lost 6 bases, and 10 bases lay between the germline ends. CDR3 DNA: TGTGCCAGCAGCCCAAGGCGGAATGGCTACACCTTC. Translation gives CASSPRRNGYTF.

The genes are TRBV7-9 and TRBJ1-2, with unresolved D. The CDR3 extends over 14 amino acids. Trimming pared 3 bases from V and 7 bases from J, leaving 15 bases between. Germline CDR1 reads SEHNR; CDR2 reads FQNEAQ (reference sequence). The CDR3 DNA reads TGTGCCAGCAGCTTCCAGACAAGATCGGCTGGCTACACCTTC. Translating gives CASSFQTRSAGYTF.

The chain employs TRBV5-6 and TRBJ2-7, with 9 bases lining up with TRBD2. V dropped 1 base and J dropped 2; count of bases not matched to a gene: 13. The length of the CDR3 is 18 residues. CDR1 and CDR2 from the germline V gene are SGHDT and YYEEEE. Here the CDR3 DNA reads TGTGCCAGCAGCTTGATGCTAGCGGGAATATCTCTACCCTACGAGCAGTACTTC. Translation gives CASSLMLAGISLPYEQYF.

The table lists this clone with a few counts. The chain combines TRBV5-6 with TRBJ1-1; D call uncertain. The V end lost 2 bases, the J end lost 5 bases, and 16 bases lay between the germline ends. The length of the CDR3 is 15 residues. The germline gives CDR1 SGHDT, CDR2 YYEEEE. In DNA, the CDR3 is TGTGCCAGCAGCTTAATTTTTCGCGATGGAACTGAAGCTTTCTTT. The encoded protein is CASSLIFRDGTEAFF.

Only one count was recorded for this clone. This chain connects TRBV28 to TRBJ1-2, with 7 bases lining up with TRBD1. Trimming at V came to 5 bases and at J to 5 bases, leaving 14 bases not matched to a gene. Germline V gene data show CDR1 as MDHEN and CDR2 as SYDVKM. There are 16 residues in the CDR3. The CDR3 is CASSIQLRDRVYGYTF. The CDR3 DNA is TGTGCCAGCAGTATCCAGCTCCGGGACAGAGTTTATGGCTACACCTTC.

This chain links TRBV7-3 with TRBJ1-2; TRBD1 is a possible D gene (5 bases). Germline CDR1 SGHTA, CDR2 FQGTGA. The CDR3 loop spans 13 amino acids. V was trimmed by 2 bases and J by 8 bases, leaving 12 bases between them. Written as DNA, the CDR3 is TGTGCCAGCAGCTTACAGGGAAGGGCAGGCTACACCTTC. This translates into CASSLQGRAGYTF.

The genes are TRBV7-9 and TRBJ2-1; 10 bases fit TRBD2. This CDR3 region has 19 residues. Germline lookup yields CDR1 SEHNR and CDR2 FQNEAQ (reference sequence). The trim removed 6 bases at V and 0 bases at J, leaving 14 bases unmatched. The CDR3 bases are TGTGCCAGCAGGGGGGGGAGCGGGAGGGCCCCCAGCTCCTACAATGAGCAGTTCTTC. This sequence encodes CASRGGSGRAPSSYNEQFF.

This chain connects TRBV5-1 to TRBJ1-2; D is ambiguous. The germline V gene has CDR1 SGHRS and CDR2 YFSETQ. The CDR3 extends over 16 amino acids. The V gene lost 0 bases and the J gene lost 2 bases, with 14 bases spanning the gap. The DNA for the CDR3 is TGCGCCAGCAGCTTGGGGGTTGAGTCGGACAACTATGGCTACACCTTC. Translated: CASSLGVESDNYGYTF.

V usage is TRBV25-1 and J usage is TRBJ2-1; 8 bases align to TRBD1. CDR3 size: 14 residues. The V gene end was trimmed by 11 bases and the J gene end by 0 bases; junction bases not matched to a gene: 6. Germline CDR1 reads MGHDK; CDR2 reads SYGVNS. This chain's CDR3 is CAAKGQGSYNEQFF. The CDR3 DNA sequence: TGTGCCGCTAAAGGACAGGGCTCCTACAATGAGCAGTTCTTC.

The chain links TRBV19 to TRBJ2-7, with D possibly being TRBD1 (6 bases). The CDR3 is made up of 14 amino acids. The germline gives CDR1 LNHDA, CDR2 SQIVND (reference sequence). Trimming left V 2 bases short and J 6 bases short, with 14 bases between. CDR3 DNA sequence: TGTGCCAGTAGTATAAACGGACAGCTTGCCGAGCAGTACTTC. It yields the protein CASSINGQLAEQYF.

The V gene is TRBV5-8, the J gene TRBJ1-5; 9 bases fit TRBD1. CDR1 is SGHTS and CDR2 is YDEGEE in the germline V gene. The V and J ends lost 3 bases and 4 bases, in that order; junction bases with no gene match: 2. The CDR3 length is 14 residues. The CDR3 sequence: CASSWTGVNQPQHF. Written as DNA, the CDR3 is TGTGCCAGCAGCTGGACAGGGGTAAATCAGCCCCAGCATTTT.